This section outlines one T cell receptor beta chain sequence together with its context. This record belongs to a study of cytomegalovirus exposure and HLA in healthy donors. From germline, CDR1 is LGHNA and CDR2 YNFKEQ. With 0 bases removed from V and 3 bases from J, the gap between germline ends came to 9 bases. This CDR3 is built from 14 residues. The PCR employed 60 Vbeta primers together with 13 Jbeta primers. Sequencing was performed with immunoSEQ multiplex PCR; in TCRdb, only in-frame clones are kept and a portion is missing. Counted here are about 70,000 clones, approximately 64% occurring once; the ten biggest clones make up around a sixth.

The specimen was PBMCs. The TCR comes from a man aged 40-50 years in good health and CMV-seropositive. This chain joins TRBV4-2 and TRBJ2-7, with D perhaps matching TRBD1 (6 bases). CDR3 in DNA: TGTGCCAGCAGCCAAGATGGGACAAGCTACGAGCAGTACTTC. This encodes CASSQDGTSYEQYF.